This TCR beta chain was documented in a study of T-cell memory formation after mild COVID-19. Study summary: Clusters were largely donor specific. Study-wide points: Memory from before infection featured some responding clones, which suggests cross-reactive memory joined. Chiefly within CM and EM were the contracting CD4+ clones; CD8+ ones were within EMRA.

TCRdb ran MiXCR on the 5' RACE reads and lists one entry per CDR3 protein. The sample carries fewer than 300,000 distinct CDR3 sequences, roughly 17% recorded once. CDR3 size: 15 residues. Germline V gene data show CDR1 as MNHEY and CDR2 as SMNVEV (reference sequence). Trimming took off 3 bases at V and 4 bases at J, with 10 bases between the two ends. Points on this clonotype: Its antigen is not known.

The sequenced material came from PBMCs or a T cell subset sorted from them (not recorded which). The clonotype was recovered from a man in his late teens or twenties who had mild COVID-19 (a few samples of this study predate the infection). Cell type and time point are not known. The chain uses TRBV27 and TRBJ2-6; D not certain. As DNA, the CDR3 is TGTGCCAGCAGTTTGTCAAGGCAAGGGGCCAACGTCCTGACTTTC. Encoded protein: CASSLSRQGANVLTF.